This T cell receptor beta chain was recorded in a study of shared clonotypes between healthy human individuals. Method: immunoSEQ multiplex PCR; TCRdb's copy keeps in-frame clones and lacks some. Of about 1.1 million clones in the sample, about 72% were seen once. The CDR3 contains 11 residues. Trimming cost V 1 base and J 3 bases, with 4 bases left between them. Per germline, CDR1 SQVTM and CDR2 ANQGSEA. A note on this clone: Other DNA sequences in this sample translate to the same CDR3.

This chain uses TRBV29-1 with TRBJ2-7; D not resolved. The sequenced sample was memory CD4+ T cells from PBMCs. Described subset: CD45RA-negative fraction. The source of this sequence is a man in his late teens or twenties in good health. Some clones in this sample may be carry-over from other donors' samples. The CDR3 DNA is TGCAGCGTTGAAGGGCGCTACGAGCAGTACTTC. It translates to CSVEGRYEQYF.